These 27 T cell receptor beta chains were sequenced from one sample in a study of T cell clones after liver transplantation. TCRdb's table, derived via immunoSEQ multiplex PCR, lists solely in-frame clones and lacks some. The table shows tens of thousands of clones, with 75% to 90% occurring only once. The sample here was CD4+ T cells from blood, taken 12 months after liver transplant. These receptor sequences come from a human patient who received a liver transplant. Some of these T cells may belong to the graft donor.

The chain carries TRBV30 and TRBJ1-1; 7 bases agree with TRBD1. The junction had 6 bases not matched to a gene; V was cut back by 4 bases and J by 7 bases. The CDR3 spans 12 residues. The V gene's germline CDR1 is GTSNPN and CDR2 SVGIG (reference sequence). CDR3 in DNA: TGTGCCTGGACACTTGACAGGGTTGAAGCTTTCTTT. It codes for CAWTLDRVEAFF.

This clone was picked up a small number of times. The J gene is TRBJ1-1, the V gene TRBV19; TRBD1 is a possible D gene (5 bases). Per the germline V gene, CDR1 is LNHDA and CDR2 is SQIVND (reference sequence). Trimming took 6 bases from V and 11 from J, leaving 13 bases between them. The CDR3 has 11 residues. The CDR3 loop is CASSWDLGAFF. Here the CDR3 DNA reads TGTGCCAGTAGCTGGGACTTAGGGGCTTTCTTT.

The gene calls are TRBV6-6 and TRBJ2-1; D assignment may be TRBD1 or TRBD2 (7 bases each). CDR1 is MNHNY, CDR2 SVGAGI, per germline (reference sequence). Trimming took 4 bases from V and 4 from J, leaving 17 bases between them. This CDR3 has 16 residues. The CDR3 coding sequence is TGTGCCAGCAGTTCAGGGGGGGGGCTTCGGTACAATGAGCAGTTCTTC. Translation: CASSSGGGLRYNEQFF.

CDR3 DNA sequence: TGCGCCAGCAGCTGGACTAGCTTCCAAGGCAATGAGCAGTTCTTC. Its protein is CASSWTSFQGNEQFF. The gene calls are TRBV5-1 and TRBJ2-1; 8 bases line up with TRBD2. This CDR3 is 15 amino acids long. J was trimmed by 6 bases and V by 3 bases; bases with no gene match: 8. Germline V gene sequence: CDR1 SGHRS, CDR2 YFSETQ.

This clone was counted a few times. The chain recombines TRBV6-1 with TRBJ2-5, with no clear D. The V gene lost 8 bases and the J gene lost 5 bases, with 12 bases spanning the gap. The CDR3 consists of 12 residues. Germline assignment: CDR1 MNHNS and CDR2 SASEGT. The CDR3 region is CASGRVGETQYF. The CDR3, as DNA: TGTGCCAGCGGACGGGTTGGTGAGACCCAGTACTTC.

The V and J genes are TRBV5-1 and TRBJ2-3; D is unclear. Trimming stripped 1 base from V and 0 bases from J, with 3 bases between. The germline CDR1 and CDR2 sequences are SGHRS and YFSETQ. The CDR3 runs to 13 residues. In DNA form, the CDR3 reads TGCGCCAGCAGCTTGATGAGCACAGATACGCAGTATTTT. Protein product: CASSLMSTDTQYF.

V gene TRBV18 combines with J gene TRBJ2-2; the D gene is possibly TRBD1 (5 bases). Between the trimmed V and J ends, which lost 6 bases and 6 bases, there was a span of 11 bases. This CDR3 has 13 amino acids. Germline lookup yields CDR1 KGHSH and CDR2 LQKENI. The CDR3 nucleotides are TGTGCCAGCTCGCCCCAGGGATCCGGGGAGCTGTTTTTT. Translated, it gives CASSPQGSGELFF. Combining the CDR3 with reference TRBV18 and TRBJ2-2 gives the whole variable domain NAGVMQNPRHLVRRRGQEARLRCSPMKGHSHVYWYRQLPEEGLKFMVYLQKENIIDESGMPKERFSAEFPKEGPSILRIQQVVRGDSAAYFCASSPQGSGELFFGEGSRLTVL.

The chain recombines TRBV27 with TRBJ2-7, with D possibly TRBD2 on 6 matching bases. Trimming shortened V by 6 bases and J by 3 bases, and 15 bases separated the two germline ends. Looked up from germline, CDR1 is MNHEY and CDR2 is SMNVEV (reference sequence). The CDR3 is 14 amino acids. The CDR3 region is CASRIDRLDYEQYF. In DNA form, the CDR3 reads TGTGCCAGCAGGATAGACAGACTAGACTACGAGCAGTACTTC.

The genes are TRBV5-4 and TRBJ2-5; 9 bases are a match to TRBD1. This CDR3 spans 17 amino acids. J was trimmed by 5 bases and V by 4 bases; bases with no gene match: 15. Germline V lookup: CDR1 SGHNT, CDR2 YYREEE (reference sequence). Here the CDR3 DNA reads TGTGCCAGCAGCCGTCAACCGGGACAGGGAACGGGGGAGACCCAGTACTTC. This gives the protein CASSRQPGQGTGETQYF.

This clone was observed a single time. The chain links TRBV28 to TRBJ1-2; D unresolved. Trimming left V 8 bases short and J 4 bases short, with 17 bases between. The germline V gene encodes CDR1 MDHEN and CDR2 SYDVKM. The length of the CDR3 is 14 residues. CDR3 sequence: CASRRTGLTYGYTF. CDR3 coding DNA: TGTGCCAGCCGACGCACCGGGCTTACCTATGGCTACACCTTC.

The V call is TRBV7-2, the J call TRBJ2-1, with 8 bases fitting TRBD2. Germline assignment: CDR1 SGHTA and CDR2 FQGNSA. With 1 base clipped from V and 5 bases from J, the junction kept 7 bases outside the gene matches. The CDR3 contains 16 residues. CDR3: CASSLGIAGGDNEQFF. DNA of the CDR3: TGTGCCAGCAGCTTAGGTATTGCGGGAGGCGACAATGAGCAGTTCTTC.

This clone has only a few counts. A read error may produce the germline difference seen at one junction end. The CDR3 is CASKKQGAGPAHF. In DNA form, the CDR3 reads TGTGCCAGCAAGAAACAGGGCGCCGGGCCAGCTCATTTT. The V and J genes are TRBV28 and TRBJ1-3, with D possibly matching TRBD1 (6 bases). In germline, CDR1 is MDHEN, CDR2 SYDVKM. The CDR3 is made up of 13 amino acids.

The V gene is TRBV7-9, the J gene TRBJ2-5; maybe TRBD2 (6 bases). Trimming cost V 3 bases and J 1 base, with 12 bases left between them. The germline gives CDR1 SEHNR, CDR2 FQNEAQ (reference sequence). This CDR3 has 15 residues. The CDR3 coding sequence is TGTGCCAGCAGCTTCCGGGGACTCCTCCAAGAGACCCAGTACTTC. Translated: CASSFRGLLQETQYF.

This sequence joins TRBV18 and TRBJ1-3; 7 bases are shared with TRBD1. Germline assignment: CDR1 KGHSH and CDR2 LQKENI. V was clipped by 7 bases and J by 7 bases; unmatched bases: 7. This CDR3 comprises 13 residues. The CDR3 reads CASLNRGRNTIYF. CDR3 nucleotide sequence: TGTGCCAGCTTAAACAGGGGTCGGAACACCATATATTTT.

By sample fraction, this clone is medium-sized. The genes are TRBV27 and TRBJ1-1; D is unclear. The CDR3 is 14 residues long. Germline V CDR1 and CDR2: MNHEY, SMNVEV (reference sequence). Trimming cost V 4 bases and J 0 bases, with 9 bases left between them. This CDR3 is CASSWNGMNTEAFF. CDR3 DNA sequence: TGTGCCAGCAGTTGGAACGGGATGAACACTGAAGCTTTCTTT.

The gene calls are TRBV7-9 and TRBJ2-1; no definite D call. V lost 3 bases to trimming and J lost 2 bases, with 5 bases between them. Per germline, CDR1 SEHNR and CDR2 FQNEAQ (reference sequence). CDR3 size: 13 residues. This CDR3 is CASSFGAYNEQFF. DNA of the CDR3: TGTGCCAGCAGCTTTGGCGCCTACAATGAGCAGTTCTTC. Complete variable domain (other parts from reference TRBV7-9 and TRBJ2-1): DTGVSQNPRHKITKRGQNVTFRCDPISEHNRLYWYRQTLGQGPEFLTYFQNEAQLEKSRLLSDRFSAERPKGSFSTLEIQRTEQGDSAMYLCASSFGAYNEQFFGPGTRLTVL.

This chain connects TRBV11-3 to TRBJ2-5, with D possibly TRBD1 on 6 matching bases. The CDR3 runs 15 residues. Trimming removed 5 bases from V and 2 bases from J, with 15 bases in between. Germline CDR1 is SGHNT and CDR2 is YENEEA. Here the CDR3 DNA reads TGTGCCAGCAGCCCAGGGGTAGTGAAGCAAGAGACCCAGTACTTC. Protein: CASSPGVVKQETQYF.

V usage is TRBV5-4 and J usage is TRBJ1-3; no definite D call. Trimming pared 2 bases from V and 0 bases from J, leaving 6 bases between. CDR1 and CDR2 from the germline V gene are SGHNT and YYREEE (reference sequence). This CDR3 comprises 14 residues. The CDR3 here is CASSFYSSGNTIYF. CDR3 nucleotide sequence: TGTGCCAGCAGCTTTTATAGCTCTGGAAACACCATATATTTT.

This chain links TRBV7-8 with TRBJ1-3, with D possibly TRBD1 on 5 matching bases. Germline lookup yields CDR1 SGHVS and CDR2 FQNEAQ. V gave up 4 bases and J gave up 6 bases, with 22 bases separating them. The CDR3 spans 17 residues. DNA for the CDR3: TGTGCCAGCAGCTCCCCTTGGGGCGGGGGTAGCGAAAACACCATATATTTT. Translating it yields CASSSPWGGGSENTIYF.

This clone has just a few counts. The rearrangement links TRBV6-1 to TRBJ2-2, with 9 bases that match TRBD2. The length of the CDR3 is 15 residues. CDR1 MNHNS and CDR2 SASEGT come from the germline V gene. V lost 6 bases to trimming and J lost 11 bases; unmatched junction nucleotides: 13. The DNA of the CDR3 is TGTGCCAGCAGAACCACCGGGACTAGCCGGCGCGAGCTGTTTTTT. Its protein product is CASRTTGTSRRELFF.

Comments on this clone: At the DNA level, this CDR3 is encoded by other sequences in the same sample as well. The chain uses TRBV5-4 and TRBJ1-4; D possibly corresponds to TRBD1 (5 bases). Germline CDR1 and CDR2: SGHNT and YYREEE (reference sequence). CDR3 length: 15 amino acids. Trimming cost V 3 bases and J 7 bases, with 16 bases left between them. The CDR3 region is CASSSSTGTAEKLFF. The DNA for the CDR3 is TGTGCCAGCAGCTCAAGCACCGGGACGGCTGAAAAACTGTTTTTT.

The chain employs TRBV5-8 and TRBJ2-5; D gene ambiguous. The CDR3 has 15 amino acids. Germline values: CDR1 SGHTS, CDR2 YDEGEE. With 0 bases removed from V and 5 bases from J, the gap between germline ends came to 14 bases. CDR3: CASSLGPQSSETQYF. In DNA form, the CDR3 reads TGTGCCAGCAGCTTGGGGCCACAGTCGTCCGAGACCCAGTACTTC.

CDR3 sequence (DNA): TGTGCCAGCAGTTACCGGGGGAGCTCTGGAAACACCATATATTTT. This sequence encodes CASSYRGSSGNTIYF. This chain links TRBV6-5 with TRBJ1-3, with a weak D call TRBD1 (5 bases). Germline CDR1 reads MNHEY; CDR2 reads SVGAGI. V was pared by 2 bases and J by 0 bases, with 8 bases between. The CDR3 is made up of 15 amino acids.

The chain joins TRBV4-1 to TRBJ2-7; D not resolved. The V gene's germline CDR1 is MGHRA and CDR2 YSYEKL. CDR3 size: 12 residues. Trimming removed 3 bases at V and 4 bases at J, with 7 bases between. The chain's CDR3 is CASSQNLYEQYF. Here the CDR3 DNA reads TGCGCCAGCAGCCAGAACCTTTACGAGCAGTACTTC.

The chain combines TRBV6-5 with TRBJ2-6; the D gene is possibly TRBD1 (6 bases). Trimming took off 9 bases at V and 1 base at J, with 7 bases between the two ends. The CDR3 consists of 13 residues. CDR1 is MNHEY and CDR2 is SVGAGI in the germline V gene. The DNA of the CDR3 is TGTGCCAGTACAGGGTCTGGGGCCAACGTCCTGACTTTC. Its translation: CASTGSGANVLTF.

This clone has at least ten counts. The chain couples TRBV19 to TRBJ2-7, with D uncertain. Germline V gene data show CDR1 as LNHDA and CDR2 as SQIVND (reference sequence). V lost 1 base and J lost 2, with 15 bases in between. There are 16 residues in the CDR3. CDR3 bases: TGTGCCAGTAGTATAGGTCCAGGCCCCAGGACCTACGAGCAGTACTTC. Translating it yields CASSIGPGPRTYEQYF.

The chain recombines TRBV16 with TRBJ2-3, with D perhaps TRBD1 (5 bases). V was pared by 5 bases and J by 9 bases, with 18 bases between. This CDR3 has 14 amino acids. Germline V gives CDR1 KGHSY, CDR2 FQNENV. CDR3 loop: CASSVMTVQGTQYF. DNA for the CDR3: TGTGCCAGCAGCGTCATGACGGTCCAGGGAACGCAGTATTTT.